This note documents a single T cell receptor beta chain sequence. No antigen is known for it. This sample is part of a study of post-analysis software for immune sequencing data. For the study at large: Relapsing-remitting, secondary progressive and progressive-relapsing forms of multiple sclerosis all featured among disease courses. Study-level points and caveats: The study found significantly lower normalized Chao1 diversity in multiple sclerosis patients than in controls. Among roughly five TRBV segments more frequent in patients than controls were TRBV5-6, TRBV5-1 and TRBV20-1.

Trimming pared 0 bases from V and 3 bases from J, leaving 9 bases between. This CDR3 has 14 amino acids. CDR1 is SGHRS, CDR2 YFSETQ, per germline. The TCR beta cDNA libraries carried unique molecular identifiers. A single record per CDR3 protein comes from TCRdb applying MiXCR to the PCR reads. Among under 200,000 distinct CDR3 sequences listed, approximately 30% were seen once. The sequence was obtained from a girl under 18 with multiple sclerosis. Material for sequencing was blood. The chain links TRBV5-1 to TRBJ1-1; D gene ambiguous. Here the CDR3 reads CASSLVSGDTEAFF. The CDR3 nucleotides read TGCGCCAGCAGCTTGGTATCCGGGGACACTGAAGCTTTCTTT.